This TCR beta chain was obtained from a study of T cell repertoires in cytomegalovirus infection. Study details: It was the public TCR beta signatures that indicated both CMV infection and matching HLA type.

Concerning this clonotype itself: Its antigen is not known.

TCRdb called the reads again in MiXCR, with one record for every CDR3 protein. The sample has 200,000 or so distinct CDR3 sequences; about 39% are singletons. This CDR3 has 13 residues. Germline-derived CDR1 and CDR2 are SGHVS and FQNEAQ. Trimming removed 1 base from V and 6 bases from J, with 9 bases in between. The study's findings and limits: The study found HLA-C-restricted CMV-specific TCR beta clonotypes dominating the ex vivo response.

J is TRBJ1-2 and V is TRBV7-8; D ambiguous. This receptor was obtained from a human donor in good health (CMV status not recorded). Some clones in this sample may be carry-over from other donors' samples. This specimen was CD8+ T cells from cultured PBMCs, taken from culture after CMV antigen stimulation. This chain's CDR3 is CASSLDRGDGYTF. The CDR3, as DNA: TGTGCCAGCAGCTTAGACCGTGGGGATGGCTACACCTTC. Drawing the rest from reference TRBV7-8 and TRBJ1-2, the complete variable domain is GAGVSQSPRYKVAKRGQDVALRCDPISGHVSLFWYQQALGQGPEFLTYFQNEAQLDKSGLPSDRFFAERPEGSVSTLKIQRTQQEDSAVYLCASSLDRGDGYTFGSGTRLTVV.